This T cell receptor (beta chain) was sequenced in a study of cytomegalovirus exposure and HLA in healthy donors. Broader study findings: Looking again later, the authors saw that most CMV-associated TCR beta chains seemed HLA-restricted.

The CDR3 length is 15 residues. Trimming cost V 0 bases and J 1 base, with 9 bases left between them. Per germline, CDR1 MNHEY and CDR2 SVGAGI. Use of 60 Vbeta and 13 Jbeta primers characterized the PCR. Measured with immunoSEQ multiplex PCR; TCRdb has only the in-frame clones, and not every one. In the table there are about 110,000 clones, about four fifths of which are singletons. Regarding this clone: Its antigen is unknown.

The sample taken for sequencing was PBMCs. The origin of this receptor is a young man in good health and CMV-seronegative. The chain employs TRBV6-5 and TRBJ1-1; D unresolved. CDR3 sequence reads: CASSYSIPGNTEAFF. The DNA of the CDR3 is TGTGCCAGCAGTTACTCGATCCCAGGGAACACTGAAGCTTTCTTT.